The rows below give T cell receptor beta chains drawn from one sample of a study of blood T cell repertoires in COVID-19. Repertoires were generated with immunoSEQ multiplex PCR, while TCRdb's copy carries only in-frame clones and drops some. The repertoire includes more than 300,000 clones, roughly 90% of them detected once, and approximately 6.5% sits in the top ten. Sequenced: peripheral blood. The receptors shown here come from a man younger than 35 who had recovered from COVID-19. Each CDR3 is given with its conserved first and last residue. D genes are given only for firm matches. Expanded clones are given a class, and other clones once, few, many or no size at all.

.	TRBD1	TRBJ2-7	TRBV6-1	TGTGCCAGCAGTGAAATCCAGGGGGCGCCCCGCTACTACGAGCAGTACTTC	CASSEIQGAPRYYEQYF
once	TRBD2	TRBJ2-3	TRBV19	TGTGCCAGTAGTAGGGGACTAGCGGGAGCAGGAACAGATACGCAGTATTTT	CASSRGLAGAGTDTQYF
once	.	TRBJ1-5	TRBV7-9	TGTGCCAGCAGCTTGGGGGCCAGCGGAGTCAATCAGCCCCAGCATTTT	CASSLGASGVNQPQHF
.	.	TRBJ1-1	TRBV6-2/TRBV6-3	TGTGCCAGCAGTTACGCAGGAAACACTGAAGCTTTCTTT	CASSYAGNTEAFF
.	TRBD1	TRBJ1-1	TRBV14	TGTGCCAGCAGCCCCCAGGGGGCTGGCACTGAAGCTTTCTTT	CASSPQGAGTEAFF
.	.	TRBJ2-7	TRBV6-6	TGTGCCAGCAGCCTAACAGGGATATCGTACGAGCAGTACTTC	CASSLTGISYEQYF
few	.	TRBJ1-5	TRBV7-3	TGTGCCAGCAGCTTAAATCCGAATCAGCCCCAGCATTTT	CASSLNPNQPQHF
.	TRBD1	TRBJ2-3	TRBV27	TGTGCCAGCAGTTCGGACAGGGAAACAGATACGCAGTATTTT	CASSSDRETDTQYF
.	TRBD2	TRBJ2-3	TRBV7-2	TGTGCCAGCAGCTCCCCGGGGGGTCCCACAGATACGCAGTATTTT	CASSSPGGPTDTQYF
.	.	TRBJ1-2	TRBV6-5	TGTGCCAGCAGTTACTCAGGGCAGGGGTACGGCTACACCTTC	CASSYSGQGYGYTF
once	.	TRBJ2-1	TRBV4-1	TGCGCCAGCAGCCAGGGTGCTAGTGAGCAGTTCTTC	CASSQGASEQFF
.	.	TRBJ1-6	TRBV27	TGTGCCAGCAGAAAGACAGAGAATTCACCCCTCCACTTT	CASRKTENSPLHF